This T cell receptor beta chain was sequenced during a study of brain T cells in children with intractable seizures (dated by TCRdb to the early 2020s). For the wider study: As a first screen for immune gene transcripts, resected brain tissue from a few dozen pediatric epilepsy surgery cases was run on a NanoString immunology panel. Among the approximately twelve selected surgery cases, pre-surgery blood was additionally sequenced for eight, leaving four cases with brain tissue only.

Overall results and qualifications from the work: Sequencing depth differed between pre- and post-surgery blood, so clones missing from the pre-surgery sample may reflect undersampling. Viral specificity was inferred solely from CDR3 sequence similarity, and the HCMV serostatus of the patients was not known.

TCR beta chain sequences were generated from genomic DNA using the immunoSEQ assay. The study's own analysis went as follows. CDR3 sequences that did not begin with the conserved framework cysteine at position 104 were removed by hand. Clonality was calculated as one minus the normalized Shannon's Diversity Index, with values ranging from 0 (maximal diversity) to 1 (oligoclonal). Differences in the frequency of the same CDR3 between samples, such as brain versus blood, were assessed with chi-squared comparison-of-proportions tests. Public clonotypes were found by searching immuneACCESS, and the VDJdb browser was used to assess similarity to known antiviral clonotypes. TCRdb holds this immuneACCESS table with in-frame rearrangements only. Some clones are missing; in checked studies, unresolved V genes explain under half, and the rest has no known cause. Clone size and V and J calls were adopted from that table, with D and trimming inferred from the DNA. For this sample there are 110,000 or so clones; around 94% appear just once. The ten largest clones take up under 4.5% of the sample.

The sample's time point label is to be understood as: resected brain tissue, or blood drawn just prior to surgery. The surgery cases with the highest brain T cell transcript signatures were chosen for TCR beta chain sequencing of brain tissue, and also of blood when blood was available. Prior to surgery, the patients had been treated with at least one anti-epileptic drug. The TCR-sequenced patients were children whose drug-resistant epilepsy was caused by tuberous sclerosis complex, focal cortical dysplasia, Rasmussen encephalitis or hemimegalencephaly. Blood samples were drawn just before the epilepsy surgery. The Monarch genomic DNA purification kit was used to extract bulk genomic DNA from unsorted brain tissue and whole blood. Of note for this clone: Its binding antigen is unknown. No base qualities exist here, and no much larger clone lies one base off it.

This sequence was found in a boy in the first two years of life with hemimegalencephaly and intractable seizures. Sequenced here: peripheral blood, sampled at surgery.

The DNA sequence is as follows: TGTGCCAGCAGCTTAAGATACGGATCTAGCGGGAGAGTGGCCCAGTACTTC. Its protein is CASSLRYGSSGRVAQYF. The chain was built from TRBV7-2 and TRBJ2-5; 10 of the junction bases match TRBD2. V lost 2 bases and J lost 9 bases, and the count of bases not matched to a germline gene is 15. Per the germline V gene, SGHTA is the CDR1 and FQGNSA is the CDR2. Spanning cysteine to phenylalanine, the CDR3 consists of 17 amino acids. Left in the record is the CDR3 DNA by itself, 51 bases read in frame from the first base.